One T cell receptor beta chain is described in this entry. These data come from a study of blood T cell repertoires in COVID-19. Overall study context: There were acute and convalescent COVID-19 samples, and they came from the United States, Italy and Spain. PBMCs, B-cell-depleted T cells, or T cells provided the cDNA or gDNA that made up the material.

Original data processing: Estimation of nucleated cell counts was performed using reference gene primer amplification. Assay used: immunoSEQ multiplex PCR; TCRdb lists only in-frame clones, some missing. From that table come the V and J calls and clone size; the DNA was used to work out D and trimming. The sample records more than 200,000 clones, approximately 80% being singletons. Input material: peripheral blood. The receptor was isolated from a woman at least 80 years old with acute or convalescent COVID-19.

The CDR3 DNA follows: TGTGCCAGTAGCGGGAGTCTGCCAGATACGCAGTATTTT. This codes for CASSGSLPDTQYF. This chain connects TRBV28 to TRBJ2-3, with 9 bases lining up with TRBD2. The CDR3 runs to 13 residues. The V gene end was trimmed by 9 bases and the J gene end by 4 bases; junction bases not matched to a gene: 5. Germline CDR1 MDHEN, CDR2 SYDVKM.